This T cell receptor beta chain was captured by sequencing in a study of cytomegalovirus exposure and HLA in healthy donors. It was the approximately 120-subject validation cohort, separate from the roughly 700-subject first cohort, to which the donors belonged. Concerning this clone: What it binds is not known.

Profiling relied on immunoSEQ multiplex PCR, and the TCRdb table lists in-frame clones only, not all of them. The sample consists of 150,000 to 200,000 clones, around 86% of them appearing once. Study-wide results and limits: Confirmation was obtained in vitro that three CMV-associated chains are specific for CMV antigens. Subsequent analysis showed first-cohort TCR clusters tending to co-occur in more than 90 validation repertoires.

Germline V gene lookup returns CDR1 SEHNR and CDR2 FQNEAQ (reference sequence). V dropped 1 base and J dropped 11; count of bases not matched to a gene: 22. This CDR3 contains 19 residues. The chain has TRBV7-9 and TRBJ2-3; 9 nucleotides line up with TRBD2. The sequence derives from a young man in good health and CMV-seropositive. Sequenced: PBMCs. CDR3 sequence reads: CASSLVNLAGSNIPFQQYF. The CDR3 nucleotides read TGTGCCAGCAGCTTAGTTAACCTAGCGGGATCCAATATTCCATTTCAGCAGTATTTT.